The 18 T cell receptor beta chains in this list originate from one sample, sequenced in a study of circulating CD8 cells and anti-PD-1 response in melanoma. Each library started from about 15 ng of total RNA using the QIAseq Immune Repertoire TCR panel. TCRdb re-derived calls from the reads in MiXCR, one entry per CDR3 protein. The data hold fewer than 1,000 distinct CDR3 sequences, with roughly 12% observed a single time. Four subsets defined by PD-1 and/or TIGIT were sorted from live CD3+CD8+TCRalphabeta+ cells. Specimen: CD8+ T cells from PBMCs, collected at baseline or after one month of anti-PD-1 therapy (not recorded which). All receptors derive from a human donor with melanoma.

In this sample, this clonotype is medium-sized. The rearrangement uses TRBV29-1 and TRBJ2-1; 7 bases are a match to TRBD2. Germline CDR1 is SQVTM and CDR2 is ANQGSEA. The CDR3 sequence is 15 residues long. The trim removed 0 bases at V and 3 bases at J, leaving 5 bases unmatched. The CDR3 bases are TGCAGCGTTGAAGATGGAAGGACTAGCTACAATGAGCAGTTCTTC. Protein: CSVEDGRTSYNEQFF.

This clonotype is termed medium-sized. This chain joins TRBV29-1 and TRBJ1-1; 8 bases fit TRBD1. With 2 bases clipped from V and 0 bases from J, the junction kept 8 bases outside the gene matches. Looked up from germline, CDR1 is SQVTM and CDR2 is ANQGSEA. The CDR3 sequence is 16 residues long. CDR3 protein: CSVEYQGAPLNTEAFF. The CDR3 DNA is TGCAGCGTTGAATACCAGGGGGCACCTTTGAACACTGAAGCTTTCTTT.

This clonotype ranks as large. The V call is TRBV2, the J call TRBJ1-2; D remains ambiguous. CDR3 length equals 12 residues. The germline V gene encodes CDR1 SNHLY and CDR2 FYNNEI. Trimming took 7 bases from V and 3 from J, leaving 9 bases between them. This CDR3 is CASMRRDYGYTF. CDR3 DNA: TGTGCCAGCATGCGGAGGGACTATGGCTACACCTTC.

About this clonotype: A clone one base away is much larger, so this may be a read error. CDR3 amino acids: CSAGLGQWGEKLLF. Here the CDR3 DNA reads TGCAGTGCTGGGTTGGGACAATGGGGGGAAAAACTGCTTTTT. The chain employs TRBV20-1 and TRBJ1-4; tentatively, D is TRBD1 (6 bases). The CDR3 length is 14 residues. The V gene's germline CDR1 is DFQATT and CDR2 SNEGSKA (reference sequence).

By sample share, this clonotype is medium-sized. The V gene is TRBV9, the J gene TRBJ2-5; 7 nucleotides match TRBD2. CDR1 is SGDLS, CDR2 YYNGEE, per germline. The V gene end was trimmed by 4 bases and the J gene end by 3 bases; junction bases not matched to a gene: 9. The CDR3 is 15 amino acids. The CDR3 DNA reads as TGTGCCAGCAGCCCACGAATCGGACTAGAAGAGACCCAGTACTTC. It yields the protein CASSPRIGLEETQYF. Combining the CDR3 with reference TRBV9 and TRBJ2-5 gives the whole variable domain DSGVTQTPKHLITATGQRVTLRCSPRSGDLSVYWYQQSLDQGLQFLIQYYNGEERAKGNILERFSAQQFPDLHSELNLSSLELGDSALYFCASSPRIGLEETQYFGPGTRLLVL.

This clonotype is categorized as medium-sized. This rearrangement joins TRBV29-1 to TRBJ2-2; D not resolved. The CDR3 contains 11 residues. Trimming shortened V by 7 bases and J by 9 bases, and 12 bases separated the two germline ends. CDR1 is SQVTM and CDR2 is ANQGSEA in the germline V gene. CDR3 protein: CSGYLERELFF. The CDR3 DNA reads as TGCAGCGGCTATTTGGAAAGGGAGCTGTTTTTT.

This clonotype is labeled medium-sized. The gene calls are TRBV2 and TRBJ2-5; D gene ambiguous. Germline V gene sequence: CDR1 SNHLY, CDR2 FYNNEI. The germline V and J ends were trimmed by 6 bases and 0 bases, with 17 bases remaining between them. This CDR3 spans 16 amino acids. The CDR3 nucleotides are TGTGCCAGCAGCGTCATAGCCCTGGAGTACCAAGAGACCCAGTACTTC. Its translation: CASSVIALEYQETQYF.

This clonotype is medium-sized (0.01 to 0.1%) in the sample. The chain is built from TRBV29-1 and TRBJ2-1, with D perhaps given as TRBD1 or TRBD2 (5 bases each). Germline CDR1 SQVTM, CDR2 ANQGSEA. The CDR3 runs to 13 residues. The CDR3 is CTSAGTLGDEQFF. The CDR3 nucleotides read TGCACCTCGGCAGGGACCCTGGGGGATGAGCAGTTCTTC.

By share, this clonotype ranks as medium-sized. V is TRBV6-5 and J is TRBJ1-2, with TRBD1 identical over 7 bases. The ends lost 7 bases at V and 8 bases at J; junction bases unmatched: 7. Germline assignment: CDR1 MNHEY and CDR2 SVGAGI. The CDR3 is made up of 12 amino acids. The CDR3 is CASTSTGRGYTF. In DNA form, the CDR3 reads TGTGCCAGCACCTCGACAGGGAGAGGCTACACCTTC.

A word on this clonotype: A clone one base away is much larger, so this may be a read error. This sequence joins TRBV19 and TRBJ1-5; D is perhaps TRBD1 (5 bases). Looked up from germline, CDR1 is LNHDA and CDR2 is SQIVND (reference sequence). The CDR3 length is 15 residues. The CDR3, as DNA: TGTGCCAGTAACCCAGACAGAAATAGCGATCAGCCCCAGCATTTT. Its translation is CASNPDRNSDQPQHF.

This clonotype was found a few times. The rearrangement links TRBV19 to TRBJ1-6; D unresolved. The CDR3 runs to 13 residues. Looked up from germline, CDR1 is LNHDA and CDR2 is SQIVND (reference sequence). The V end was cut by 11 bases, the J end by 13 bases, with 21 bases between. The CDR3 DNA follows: TGTGCCGCCGGGCCAGGACCCTTTAAGCCCCTCCACTTT. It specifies CAAGPGPFKPLHF.

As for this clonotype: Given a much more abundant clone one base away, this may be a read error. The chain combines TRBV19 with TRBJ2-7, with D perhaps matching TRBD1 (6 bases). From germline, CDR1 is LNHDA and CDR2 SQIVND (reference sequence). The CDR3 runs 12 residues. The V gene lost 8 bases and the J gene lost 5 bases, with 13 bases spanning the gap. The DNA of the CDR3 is TGTGCCAGTGGCAGGGGTCCCCACGAGCAGTACTTC. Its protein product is CASGRGPHEQYF.

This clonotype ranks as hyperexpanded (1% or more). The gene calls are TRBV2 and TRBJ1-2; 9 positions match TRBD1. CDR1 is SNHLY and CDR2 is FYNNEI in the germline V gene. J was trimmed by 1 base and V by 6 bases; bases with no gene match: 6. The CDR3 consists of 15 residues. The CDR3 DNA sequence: TGTGCCAGCAGAGGTACAGGGGGCAATAACTATGGCTACACCTTC. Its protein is CASRGTGGNNYGYTF.

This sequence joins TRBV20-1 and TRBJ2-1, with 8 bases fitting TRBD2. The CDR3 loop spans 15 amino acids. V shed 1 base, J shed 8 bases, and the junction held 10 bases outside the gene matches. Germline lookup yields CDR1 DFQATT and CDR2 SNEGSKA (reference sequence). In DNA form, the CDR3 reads TGCAGTGCTAGAGGCTTCACGGGGGGGCCAGATGAGCAGTTCTTC. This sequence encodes CSARGFTGGPDEQFF.

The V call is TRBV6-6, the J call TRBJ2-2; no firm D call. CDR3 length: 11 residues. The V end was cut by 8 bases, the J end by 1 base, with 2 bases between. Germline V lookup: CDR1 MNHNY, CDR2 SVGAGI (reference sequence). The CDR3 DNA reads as TGTGCCAGCGAGAACACCGGGGAGCTGTTTTTT. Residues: CASENTGELFF.

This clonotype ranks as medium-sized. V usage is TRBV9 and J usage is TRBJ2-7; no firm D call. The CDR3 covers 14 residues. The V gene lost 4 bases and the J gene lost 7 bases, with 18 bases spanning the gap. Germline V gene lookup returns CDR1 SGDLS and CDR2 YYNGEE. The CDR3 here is CASSFNSGVGEQYF. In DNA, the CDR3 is TGTGCCAGCAGCTTCAACTCGGGCGTTGGAGAGCAGTACTTC.

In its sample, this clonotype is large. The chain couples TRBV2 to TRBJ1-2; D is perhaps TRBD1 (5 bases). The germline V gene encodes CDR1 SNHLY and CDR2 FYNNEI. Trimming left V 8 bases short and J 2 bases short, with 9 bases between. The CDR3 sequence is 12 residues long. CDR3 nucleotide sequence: TGTGCCAGCTTCGGGGCCAACTATGGCTACACCTTC. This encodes CASFGANYGYTF.

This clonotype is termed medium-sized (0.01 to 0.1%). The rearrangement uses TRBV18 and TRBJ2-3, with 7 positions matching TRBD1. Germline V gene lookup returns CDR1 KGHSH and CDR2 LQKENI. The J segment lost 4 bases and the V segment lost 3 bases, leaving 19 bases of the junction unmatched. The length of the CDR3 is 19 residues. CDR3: CASSPLGQPQGTTADTQYF. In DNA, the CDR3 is TGTGCCAGCTCACCTTTGGGACAGCCACAAGGGACCACGGCAGATACGCAGTATTTT.